These 31 T cell receptor beta chains share one sample of origin, sequenced in a study of T cell responses to AZD1222 COVID-19 vaccine. Data came from immunoSEQ multiplex PCR; TCRdb stores just in-frame clones and leaves some out. The table records about 160,000 clones, more than 90% of them present only once. The source material was peripheral blood, sampled 28 days after the second AZD1222 dose. The receptors stem from an adult who received the AZD1222 COVID-19 vaccine.

V and J are TRBV9 and TRBJ2-3, with 7 bases lining up with TRBD2. With V trimmed by 2 bases and J by 5 bases, 11 bases remained unmatched. CDR3 length equals 16 residues. From germline, CDR1 is SGDLS and CDR2 YYNGEE. The CDR3 DNA reads TGTGCCAGCAGCGTCGACCCGGGGGGTGTACTAGATACGCAGTATTTT. This encodes CASSVDPGGVLDTQYF.

The chain is built from TRBV12-3 or TRBV12-4 and TRBJ1-2; D is uncertain. Deletions cut 5 bases from V and 3 bases from J, with 10 bases between. The CDR3 is 13 residues long. The CDR3 region is CASSALRHYGYTF. CDR3 DNA sequence: TGTGCCAGCAGTGCGCTCAGGCACTATGGCTACACCTTC.

The chain joins TRBV2 to TRBJ2-5, with TRBD2 matching 7 bases. The length of the CDR3 is 15 residues. Germline V gives CDR1 SNHLY, CDR2 FYNNEI. V trimming: 7 bases; J trimming: 3 bases; junction bases outside the gene matches: 11. For the CDR3, the DNA is TGTGCCAGCAATTGGTGGGAGGGCAAGAAAGAGACCCAGTACTTC. It encodes CASNWWEGKKETQYF.

CDR3 DNA: TGTGCCAGTAGTCCCCTACTAAATTCACCCCTCCACTTT. Amino acid sequence: CASSPLLNSPLHF. This chain uses TRBV19 with TRBJ1-6; D remains unclear. V lost 5 bases and J 7 bases, leaving 9 bases between the germline ends. The CDR3 is 13 amino acids. Per germline, CDR1 LNHDA and CDR2 SQIVND (reference sequence).

CDR3 coding DNA: TGTGCCAGCACCTCGCCCCCGACTAGCGGACTACCGTGTTACGAGCAGTACTTC. Protein: CASTSPPTSGLPCYEQYF. The chain carries TRBV21-1 and TRBJ2-7; the DNA was not used to check the table's D call, TRBD2. TRBV21-1 is given as a pseudogene. The CDR3 extends over 18 amino acids.

This clone appeared once. This chain joins TRBV19 and TRBJ1-1; 9 bases agree with TRBD1. The CDR3 totals 14 residues. The junction had 5 bases not matched to a gene; V was cut back by 5 bases and J by 4 bases. CDR1 LNHDA and CDR2 SQIVND come from the germline V gene (reference sequence). The CDR3 reads CASSADRGTTEAFF. Written as DNA, the CDR3 is TGTGCCAGTAGTGCCGACAGGGGGACCACTGAAGCTTTCTTT.

CDR3 DNA sequence: TGCGCCAGCAGCCAAGATCAGGGAAATAGCAATCAGCCCCAGCATTTT. This codes for CASSQDQGNSNQPQHF. The V call is TRBV4-1, the J call TRBJ1-5, with D tentatively TRBD1 (5 bases). This CDR3 is built from 16 residues. Germline V gives CDR1 MGHRA, CDR2 YSYEKL. V was shortened by 0 bases and J by 0 bases, with 9 bases between the two germline ends.

The chain couples TRBV12-3 or TRBV12-4 to TRBJ1-1; D unresolved. V lost 2 bases and J lost 5, with 6 bases in between. The CDR3 has 12 amino acids. DNA for the CDR3: TGTGCCAGCAGTTTAATTACTACTGAAGCTTTCTTT. Amino acid sequence: CASSLITTEAFF.

The gene calls are TRBV7-9 and TRBJ1-4; no definite D call. This CDR3 has 11 residues. The germline V and J ends were trimmed by 5 bases and 8 bases, with 6 bases remaining between them. Germline V gives CDR1 SEHNR, CDR2 FQNEAQ (reference sequence). Here the CDR3 reads CASSTREKLFF. In DNA form, the CDR3 reads TGTGCCAGCAGCACCCGAGAAAAACTGTTTTTT.

The J gene is TRBJ1-2, the V gene TRBV24-1; 7 bases align to TRBD1. J gave up 7 bases and V 4 bases, and 8 bases lay outside the gene matches. CDR3 length: 14 residues. Germline V gene lookup returns CDR1 KGHDR and CDR2 SFDVKD. CDR3 DNA sequence: TGTGCCACCAGTGACCCTTCTAGGGGGCTTGGCTACACCTTC. Protein: CATSDPSRGLGYTF.

This clone appeared once. V is TRBV4-3 and J is TRBJ2-1; 8 nucleotides line up with TRBD2. The germline gives CDR1 LGHNA, CDR2 YSLEER. The length of the CDR3 is 18 residues. J gave up 1 base and V 0 bases, and 8 bases lay outside the gene matches. CDR3 nucleotide sequence: TGCGCCAGCAGCCAAGATAGAGGACTAGCCCTTTCCTACAATGAGCAGTTCTTC. This encodes CASSQDRGLALSYNEQFF.

This rearrangement joins TRBV28 to TRBJ1-3; no reliable D call. CDR3 length: 13 amino acids. CDR1 and CDR2 (germline): MDHEN, SYDVKM. V was trimmed by 9 bases and J by 0 bases, leaving 9 bases between them. The CDR3 protein is CASNRDSGNTIYF. Here the CDR3 DNA reads TGTGCCAGTAACCGGGACTCTGGAAACACCATATATTTT.

The chain is built from TRBV18 and TRBJ2-1; D is unresolved. Trimming left V 3 bases short and J 5 bases short, with 2 bases between. From germline, CDR1 is KGHSH and CDR2 LQKENI. This CDR3 comprises 11 residues. CDR3 sequence (DNA): TGTGCCAGCTCACCCGACAATGAGCAGTTCTTC. Encoded protein: CASSPDNEQFF.

The chain has TRBV3-1 (or the pseudogene TRBV3-2) and TRBJ2-2, with 7 bases identical to TRBD1. The germline V gene has CDR1 LGHDT and CDR2 YNNKEL (reference sequence). The J segment lost 0 bases and the V segment lost 3 bases, leaving 4 bases of the junction unmatched. This CDR3 has 16 residues. The DNA for the CDR3 is TGTGCCAGCAGCCAGGGGACAGCCACGAACACCGGGGAGCTGTTTTTT. The encoded protein is CASSQGTATNTGELFF.

In DNA, the CDR3 is TGTGCCAGCAGTGTGAGAGGGGATGAAAAACTGTTTTTT. As protein: CASSVRGDEKLFF. The rearrangement joins TRBV25-1 to TRBJ1-4; a possible D gene is TRBD1 (5 bases). Germline loops: CDR1 MGHDK, CDR2 SYGVNS. This CDR3 spans 13 amino acids. Deletions cut 4 bases from V and 6 bases from J, with 9 bases between.

In its sample, this clone was seen a few times. V gene TRBV29-1 combines with J gene TRBJ2-1; no definite D call. CDR3 length: 14 residues. Between the trimmed V and J ends, which lost 2 bases and 12 bases, there was a span of 20 bases. Germline lookup yields CDR1 SQVTM and CDR2 ANQGSEA. The CDR3 loop reads CSVETGKGTRRQFF. The CDR3 coding sequence is TGCAGCGTTGAAACTGGGAAGGGCACCAGGCGGCAGTTCTTC.

The V gene is TRBV5-4, the J gene TRBJ2-3; 9 bases line up with TRBD2. Trimming took 0 bases from V and 4 from J; bases not matched to a gene: 6. Germline values: CDR1 SGHNT, CDR2 YYREEE (reference sequence). The CDR3 loop spans 16 amino acids. CDR3 nucleotide sequence: TGTGCCAGCAGCTTGGAGGCGGGAGGGAGTGCAGATACGCAGTATTTT. This sequence encodes CASSLEAGGSADTQYF.

The V gene is TRBV18, the J gene TRBJ2-2; TRBD1 matches at 7 bases. Germline V gene lookup returns CDR1 KGHSH and CDR2 LQKENI. CDR3 length equals 15 residues. Unmatched junction bases numbered 3, after V lost 4 bases and J lost 1 base. The CDR3 coding sequence is TGTGCCAGCTCACGCTACAGGGGGAACACCGGGGAGCTGTTTTTT. As protein: CASSRYRGNTGELFF.

The chain carries TRBV5-4 and TRBJ1-4, with D possibly matching TRBD1 (5 bases). V was trimmed by 4 bases and J by 3 bases, leaving 13 bases between them. The CDR3 is 15 amino acids. The germline V gene has CDR1 SGHNT and CDR2 YYREEE (reference sequence). This chain's CDR3 is CASSPDTKANEKLFF. The CDR3 region has the DNA TGTGCCAGCAGCCCGGACACCAAAGCTAATGAAAAACTGTTTTTT.

The chain carries TRBV10-3 and TRBJ2-7; TRBD2 matches 12 bases. Germline CDR1 ENHRY, CDR2 SYGVKD. The J segment lost 3 bases and the V segment lost 10 bases, leaving 4 bases of the junction unmatched. This CDR3 has 13 amino acids. CDR3 protein: CATRTSGIYEQYF. The CDR3 region has the DNA TGTGCCACCAGGACTAGCGGGATCTACGAGCAGTACTTC.

The chain employs TRBV10-3 and TRBJ1-5; no clear D. Deletions cut 10 bases from V and 2 bases from J, with 9 bases between. The CDR3 extends over 12 amino acids. Germline CDR1 reads ENHRY; CDR2 reads SYGVKD. CDR3 sequence: CATEDGNQPQHF. CDR3 in DNA: TGTGCCACCGAGGACGGCAATCAGCCCCAGCATTTT.

This chain links TRBV6-5 with TRBJ1-5; 7 nucleotides agree with TRBD1. Germline loops: CDR1 MNHEY, CDR2 SVGAGI. The trim removed 6 bases at V and 6 bases at J, leaving 5 bases unmatched. The CDR3 contains 13 residues. CDR3 coding DNA: TGTGCCAGCAGGACAGGGACTTCTCAGCCCCAGCATTTT. Its protein is CASRTGTSQPQHF.

The chain recombines TRBV20-1 with TRBJ1-2; tentative D call: TRBD1 (5 bases). This CDR3 contains 14 residues. Germline V gene lookup returns CDR1 DFQATT and CDR2 SNEGSKA (reference sequence). The germline V and J ends were trimmed by 5 bases and 5 bases, with 18 bases remaining between them. The CDR3 coding sequence is TGCAGTGCTCGTGCGGGGCCAGTGGGTTATGGCTACACCTTC. Translating gives CSARAGPVGYGYTF.

The chain is built from TRBV20-1 and TRBJ2-3; D perhaps matches TRBD2 (6 bases). Trimming stripped 3 bases from V and 3 bases from J, with 13 bases between. The germline V gene encodes CDR1 DFQATT and CDR2 SNEGSKA (reference sequence). The CDR3 consists of 14 residues. The CDR3 DNA sequence: TGCAGTGCTAGTCCGGGACTTGGTACAGATACGCAGTATTTT. Protein: CSASPGLGTDTQYF.

The chain uses TRBV5-1 and TRBJ2-7, with D unclear. Germline CDR1 SGHRS, CDR2 YFSETQ. There are 11 residues in the CDR3. Trimming took off 2 bases at V and 6 bases at J, with 6 bases between the two ends. The CDR3 here is CASSFSSEQYF. The DNA of the CDR3 is TGCGCCAGCAGCTTTAGTAGCGAGCAGTACTTC.

The chain is built from TRBV13 and TRBJ1-2; 8 nucleotides align to TRBD1. There are 14 residues in the CDR3. V dropped 5 bases and J dropped 7; count of bases not matched to a gene: 9. Germline CDR1 PRHDT, CDR2 FYEKMQ (reference sequence). In DNA, the CDR3 is TGTGCCAGCAGCGACAGGGGCCTAGATGGTGGCTACACCTTC. Translation gives CASSDRGLDGGYTF.

The chain recombines TRBV11-3 with TRBJ2-1; 10 bases align to TRBD1. This CDR3 is 15 amino acids long. CDR1 is SGHNT and CDR2 is YENEEA in the germline V gene. J was trimmed by 3 bases and V by 5 bases; bases with no gene match: 4. CDR3 sequence reads: CASSPGDRGYNEQFF. The DNA for the CDR3 is TGTGCCAGCAGCCCTGGGGACAGGGGCTACAATGAGCAGTTCTTC.

The V call is TRBV5-6, the J call TRBJ2-1, with 7 bases identical to TRBD1. Trimming took 4 bases from V and 2 from J; bases not matched to a gene: 6. From germline, CDR1 is SGHDT and CDR2 YYEEEE. The CDR3 spans 15 residues. The CDR3 region is CASSPRGLTYNEQFF. The CDR3 nucleotides read TGTGCCAGCAGCCCCAGGGGGTTAACCTACAATGAGCAGTTCTTC.

The V and J genes are TRBV6-5 and TRBJ2-7; TRBD2 matches 9 bases. Losses at the gene ends were 4 bases for V and 3 bases for J; bases not matched to a gene: 10. Germline CDR1 MNHEY, CDR2 SVGAGI. The CDR3 runs to 16 residues. In DNA, the CDR3 is TGTGCCAGCAGTTCCCCATTAGCGGGAGAAGGCTACGAGCAGTACTTC. This sequence encodes CASSSPLAGEGYEQYF.

Only one count was recorded for this clone. The V gene is TRBV19, the J gene TRBJ2-7; D might be TRBD1 or TRBD2, each matching 5 bases. Per the germline V gene, CDR1 is LNHDA and CDR2 is SQIVND (reference sequence). The CDR3 has 14 amino acids. V shed 7 bases and J shed 0 bases, with 13 bases lying between them. CDR3 in DNA: TGTGCCAGTAAAGAGGGACGGGGCTCCTACGAGCAGTACTTC. Translated, it gives CASKEGRGSYEQYF.

The chain joins TRBV29-1 to TRBJ1-3; D gene uncertain. Trimming took 3 bases from V and 0 from J, leaving 9 bases between them. The germline gives CDR1 SQVTM, CDR2 ANQGSEA. This CDR3 is 14 amino acids long. DNA of the CDR3: TGCAGCGTTGAGTTGGGGAACTCTGGAAACACCATATATTTT. This sequence encodes CSVELGNSGNTIYF.